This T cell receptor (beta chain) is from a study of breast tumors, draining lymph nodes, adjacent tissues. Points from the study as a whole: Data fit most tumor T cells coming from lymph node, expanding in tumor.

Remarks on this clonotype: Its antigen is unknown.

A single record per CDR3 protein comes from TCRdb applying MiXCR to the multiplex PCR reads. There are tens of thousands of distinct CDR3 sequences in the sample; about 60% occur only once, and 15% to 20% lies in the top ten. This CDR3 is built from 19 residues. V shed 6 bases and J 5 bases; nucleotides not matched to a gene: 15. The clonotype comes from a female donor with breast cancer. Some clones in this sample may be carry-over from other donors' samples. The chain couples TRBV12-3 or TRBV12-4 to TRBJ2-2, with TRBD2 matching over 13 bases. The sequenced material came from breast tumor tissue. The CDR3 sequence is CASSDAGLAGNGGTGELFF. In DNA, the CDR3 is TGTGCCAGCAGCGATGCGGGACTAGCGGGAAACGGGGGGACCGGGGAGCTGTTTTTT.